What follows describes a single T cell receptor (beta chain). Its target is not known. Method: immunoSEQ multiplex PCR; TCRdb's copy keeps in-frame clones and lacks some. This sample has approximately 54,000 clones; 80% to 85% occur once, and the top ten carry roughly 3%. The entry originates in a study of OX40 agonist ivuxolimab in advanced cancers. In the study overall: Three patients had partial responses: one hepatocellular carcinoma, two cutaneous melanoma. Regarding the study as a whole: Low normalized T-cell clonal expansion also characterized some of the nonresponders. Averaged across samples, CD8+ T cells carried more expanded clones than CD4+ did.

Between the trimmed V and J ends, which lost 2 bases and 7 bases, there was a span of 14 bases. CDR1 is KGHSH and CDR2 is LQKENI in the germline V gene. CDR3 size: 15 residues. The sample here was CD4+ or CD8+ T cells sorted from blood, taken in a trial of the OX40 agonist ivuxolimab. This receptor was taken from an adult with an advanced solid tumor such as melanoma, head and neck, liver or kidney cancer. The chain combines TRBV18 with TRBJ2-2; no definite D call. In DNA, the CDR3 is TGTGCCAGCTCACCATTGGCAGCCCGGGTCGGGGAGCTGTTTTTT. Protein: CASSPLAARVGELFF.